This entry lists 6 T cell receptor beta chains sequenced from one sample in a study of cytotoxic CD8 clonotypes in ibrutinib-treated CLL (dated by TCRdb to about 2021). The library came from the immunoSEQ multiplex PCR assay. The clones in this table, taken by TCRdb from immuneACCESS, are in-frame only. Not every clone is retained; where verified, under half of the shortfall comes from an unresolved V gene, and the cause of the rest is unknown. The sample profile shows hundreds of thousands of clones; approximately 79% of them were found once. More than 9.5% of the sample belongs to the ten largest clones. The label giving this sample's time point can be read as: roughly 12 months on ibrutinib. Sample: PBMCs, taken after 12 months of ibrutinib treatment. The source of these receptors is a human donor with chronic lymphocytic leukemia.

The CDR3 DNA follows: TGTGCCAGCAGGAGGGAAGGCAATCAGCCCCAGCATTTT. This encodes CASRREGNQPQHF. The chain combines TRBV2 with TRBJ1-5; D is uncertain. V gave up 6 bases and J gave up 2 bases, with 8 bases separating them. This CDR3 spans 13 amino acids. CDR1 is SNHLY, CDR2 FYNNEI, per germline.

J is TRBJ2-7 and V is TRBV9, with unresolved D. The CDR3 has 13 amino acids. CDR1 and CDR2 from the germline V gene are SGDLS and YYNGEE. The V and J ends lost 0 bases and 3 bases respectively, with 7 bases between them. CDR3 DNA sequence: TGTGCCAGCAGCGTAGGGATTGACTACGAGCAGTACTTC. Translating it yields CASSVGIDYEQYF.

This chain uses TRBV27 with TRBJ1-2; weak D call: TRBD1 (6 bases). The V gene's germline CDR1 is MNHEY and CDR2 SMNVEV (reference sequence). Deletions cut 6 bases from V and 6 bases from J, with 20 bases between. There are 15 residues in the CDR3. The CDR3 region is CASSRIFRRGHGYTF. The CDR3 DNA reads as TGTGCCAGCAGCCGAATCTTCCGCCGGGGGCATGGCTACACCTTC.

Here the CDR3 reads CASSEAQRSGGEKLFF. DNA for the CDR3: TGTGCCAGCAGTGAAGCGCAAAGGTCGGGGGGGGAAAAACTGTTTTTT. The rearrangement joins TRBV2 to TRBJ1-4; TRBD1 is a possible D gene (5 bases). Germline V gives CDR1 SNHLY, CDR2 FYNNEI. This CDR3 region has 16 residues. The V and J ends lost 0 bases and 8 bases respectively, with 16 bases between them.

The genes are TRBV2 and TRBJ2-7, with D unresolved. V was pared by 6 bases and J by 2 bases, with 8 bases between. There are 12 residues in the CDR3. Per germline, CDR1 SNHLY and CDR2 FYNNEI. The CDR3 region has the DNA TGTGCCAGCAGGGGCAGCACCTACGAGCAGTACTTC. Amino acids: CASRGSTYEQYF.

There are a few counts of this clone. The V and J genes are TRBV7-2 and TRBJ2-3; no clear D. Trimming removed 5 bases at V and 4 bases at J, with 19 bases between. Per the germline V gene, CDR1 is SGHTA and CDR2 is FQGNSA. The CDR3 length is 16 residues. Here the CDR3 reads CASSAWAGVYADTQYF. CDR3 DNA: TGTGCCAGCAGCGCTTGGGCTGGGGTCTACGCAGATACGCAGTATTTT.